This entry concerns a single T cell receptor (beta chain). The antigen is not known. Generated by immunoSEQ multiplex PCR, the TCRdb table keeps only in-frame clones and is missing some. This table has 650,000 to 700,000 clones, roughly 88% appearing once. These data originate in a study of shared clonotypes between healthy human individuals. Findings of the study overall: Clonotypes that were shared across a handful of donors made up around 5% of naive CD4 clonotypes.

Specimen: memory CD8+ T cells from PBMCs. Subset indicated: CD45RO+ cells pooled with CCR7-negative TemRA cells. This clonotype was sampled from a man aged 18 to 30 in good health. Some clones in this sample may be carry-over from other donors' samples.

CDR3: CASSFLKGGGTNEKLFF. CDR3 bases: TGTGCCAGCAGTTTTCTGAAGGGAGGAGGGACTAATGAAAAACTGTTTTTT. V and J are TRBV27 and TRBJ1-4; D not certain. V lost 3 bases and J lost 2, with 16 bases in between. Germline assignment: CDR1 MNHEY and CDR2 SMNVEV (reference sequence). This CDR3 is 17 amino acids long.